This T cell receptor beta chain was captured by sequencing in a study of cytomegalovirus exposure and HLA in healthy donors. Study-wide background: A previous analysis identified about 110 million unique TCR beta sequences derived from about 180 million T cells.

The study ran its PCR with 60 Vbeta and 13 Jbeta primers. The data were produced by immunoSEQ multiplex PCR, yet TCRdb's version contains in-frame clones alone and is incomplete. The repertoire includes 150,000 to 180,000 clones, 74% of them detected once, and 2% to 2.5% sits in the top ten. Overall study findings and caveats: Later on, analysis showed that most CMV-associated TCR beta chains appeared to be HLA-restricted.

V gave up 5 bases and J gave up 5 bases, with 16 bases separating them. This CDR3 is 14 amino acids long. Germline values: CDR1 SEHNR, CDR2 FQNEAQ (reference sequence). Remarks on this clone: As yet, its antigen is unknown.

The sample was PBMCs. J is TRBJ2-7 and V is TRBV7-9, with a tentative D call TRBD2 (6 bases). The receptor was derived from a young man in good health and CMV-seronegative. The DNA of the CDR3 is TGTGCCAGCAGCCGCCTACGGGGGTCACACGAGCAGTACTTC. It is translated as CASSRLRGSHEQYF. The variable domain in full, completed from reference TRBV7-9 and TRBJ2-7, reads DTGVSQNPRHKITKRGQNVTFRCDPISEHNRLYWYRQTLGQGPEFLTYFQNEAQLEKSRLLSDRFSAERPKGSFSTLEIQRTEQGDSAMYLCASSRLRGSHEQYFGPGTRLTVT.